This entry lists 10 T cell receptor beta chains sequenced from one sample in a study of T-cell reconstitution after alpha-beta-depleted transplantation in children. A library of TCRbeta sequences, prepared with unique molecular identifiers, was generated. TCRdb re-called the PCR reads with MiXCR, one entry per CDR3 protein. The sample yields almost 500,000 distinct CDR3 sequences, roughly 10% seen once. The input for sequencing was PBMCs, taken before TCRalphabeta/CD19-depleted stem cell transplant. The receptors derive from a child under 10 years old with inherited bone marrow failure, due to receive a stem cell transplant.

This clonotype was observed many times. V gene TRBV12-3 or TRBV12-4 combines with J gene TRBJ2-7, with a weak D call TRBD1 (5 bases). Deletions cut 0 bases from V and 0 bases from J, with 12 bases between. This CDR3 comprises 16 residues. CDR3 loop: CASSLASTDISYEQYF. The CDR3 bases are TGTGCCAGCAGTTTAGCAAGTACGGACATCTCCTACGAGCAGTACTTC.

This clonotype was found many times. The chain combines TRBV4-3 with TRBJ1-3; D is uncertain. This CDR3 is built from 15 residues. With 1 base removed from V and 2 bases from J, the gap between germline ends came to 9 bases. The V gene's germline CDR1 is LGHNA and CDR2 YSLEER. CDR3 region: CASSQVATPGNTIYF. The CDR3 DNA reads TGCGCCAGCAGCCAAGTGGCCACTCCTGGAAACACCATATATTTT.

This clonotype was observed at least ten times. The chain uses TRBV7-9 and TRBJ1-1; D is unresolved. V dropped 3 bases and J dropped 8 bases, with 4 bases sitting between them. Germline V gene sequence: CDR1 SEHNR, CDR2 FQNEAQ (reference sequence). CDR3 size: 10 residues. CDR3 region: CASSLAEAFF. CDR3 DNA sequence: TGTGCCAGCAGCTTGGCCGAAGCTTTCTTT.

In regard to this clonotype: A much larger clone lies one base from this, so it may be a read error. V gene TRBV5-1 combines with J gene TRBJ2-7; a possible D gene is TRBD1 (7 bases). V shed 10 bases and J shed 2 bases, with 22 bases lying between them. The germline V gene has CDR1 SGHRS and CDR2 YFSETQ. CDR3 length: 15 amino acids. CDR3 in DNA: TGCGCCTGCGGACGGGGGACAGTGGGCCCCTACGAGCAGTACTTC. It is translated as CACGRGTVGPYEQYF.

This clonotype was seen many times. This chain connects TRBV3-1 to TRBJ2-3; D is unclear. CDR1 and CDR2 from the germline V gene are LGHDT and YNNKEL (reference sequence). This CDR3 is 14 amino acids long. Deletions cut 1 base from V and 0 bases from J, with 5 bases between. The CDR3 reads CASSQVASTDTQYF. The DNA for the CDR3 is TGTGCCAGCAGCCAAGTAGCCAGCACAGATACGCAGTATTTT.

This clonotype showed up many times. The rearrangement uses TRBV12-3 or TRBV12-4 and TRBJ2-3; no firm D call. The CDR3 spans 13 residues. The V and J ends lost 7 bases and 9 bases respectively, with 17 bases between them. CDR3 residues: CASNPGPAVTQYF. The CDR3 coding sequence is TGTGCCAGCAACCCCGGCCCGGCAGTCACGCAGTATTTT.

This clonotype has a count of ten or more. The V gene is TRBV6-5, the J gene TRBJ2-1, with 7 bases matching TRBD2. J was trimmed by 3 bases and V by 0 bases; bases with no gene match: 2. Germline V gene sequence: CDR1 MNHEY, CDR2 SVGAGI. This CDR3 spans 15 amino acids. The CDR3 sequence is CASSYSLADYNEQFF. CDR3 nucleotides: TGTGCCAGCAGTTACTCCCTAGCGGACTACAATGAGCAGTTCTTC.

This clonotype was detected a few times. V usage is TRBV27 and J usage is TRBJ2-2; 12 bases line up with TRBD2. CDR3 length: 19 amino acids. In germline, CDR1 is MNHEY, CDR2 SMNVEV (reference sequence). V was pared by 1 base and J by 4 bases, with 10 bases of the junction left unmatched. CDR3: CASSLFALAGGVSTGELFF. The DNA for the CDR3 is TGTGCCAGCAGTTTATTCGCGCTAGCGGGAGGGGTCTCCACCGGGGAGCTGTTTTTT.

This clonotype was seen a handful of times. V usage is TRBV18 and J usage is TRBJ1-1, with D possibly matching TRBD1 (5 bases). Germline V gene sequence: CDR1 KGHSH, CDR2 LQKENI. The V gene lost 1 base and the J gene lost 4 bases, with 10 bases spanning the gap. This CDR3 contains 14 residues. In DNA form, the CDR3 reads TGTGCCAGCTCACCACAGGGGATCCTCACTGAAGCTTTCTTT. Its translation: CASSPQGILTEAFF.

The chain is built from TRBV20-1 and TRBJ2-3; 10 positions match TRBD2. CDR1 and CDR2 (germline): DFQATT, SNEGSKA (reference sequence). V trimming: 5 bases; J trimming: 3 bases; junction bases outside the gene matches: 5. The CDR3 has 14 residues. CDR3 sequence (DNA): TGCAGTGCTCCTGTAGCGGGAGGAACAGATACGCAGTATTTT. Its translation: CSAPVAGGTDTQYF.